The rows below give T cell receptor beta chains drawn from one sample of a study of naive and memory T cell subsets. Via MiXCR, TCRdb re-called the UMI-ligation and nested PCR reads, giving one row per CDR3 protein. The data contain approximately 140,000 distinct CDR3 sequences, about a sixth of them singletons. Sequences were obtained from naive CD4+ T cells from blood. These receptors were collected from a human donor in good health. Each CDR3 is given with its conserved first and last residue. D genes are given only for firm matches. Clone size is given for some rows only: seen once, a few or many times, or a class if the clone is expanded.

TRBV10-3	few	TRBJ2-3	TRBD2	CAISKLAGPTGTDTQYF	TGTGCCATCAGTAAGCTAGCGGGACCTACCGGCACAGATACGCAGTATTTT
TRBV6-2/TRBV6-3	-	TRBJ1-1	-	CASSQQGDTEAFF	TGTGCCAGCAGTCAGCAGGGTGACACTGAAGCTTTCTTT
TRBV3-1	few	TRBJ1-2	-	CASSPRDIGVSGYTF	TGTGCCAGCAGCCCCCGGGACATTGGAGTCTCTGGCTACACCTTC
TRBV5-4	-	TRBJ2-1	-	CASSFKSDNEQFF	TGTGCCAGCAGCTTTAAGTCCGACAATGAGCAGTTCTTC
TRBV7-2	-	TRBJ2-1	-	CASSLGPGDEQFF	TGTGCCAGCAGCTTGGGCCCCGGGGATGAGCAGTTCTTC
TRBV9	few	TRBJ2-5	TRBD1	CASSAQQGAGETQYF	TGTGCCAGCAGCGCCCAACAGGGGGCCGGAGAGACCCAGTACTTC
TRBV12-3/TRBV12-4	-	TRBJ1-1	-	CASSLGGGETEAFF	TGTGCCAGCAGTTTAGGGGGGGGGGAAACTGAAGCTTTCTTT
TRBV6-2/TRBV6-3	-	TRBJ1-1	-	CASSYRLMRRTEAFF	TGTGCCAGCAGTTACCGGCTCATGAGGCGCACTGAAGCTTTCTTT
TRBV6-5	many	TRBJ2-1	-	CASSLRTGSYYNEQFF	TGTGCCAGCAGCCTCCGGACCGGGAGTTACTACAATGAGCAGTTCTTC
TRBV27	few	TRBJ2-7	-	CASRRSNHEQYF	TGTGCCAGCCGCCGGTCGAACCACGAGCAGTACTTC
TRBV19	-	TRBJ2-1	-	CASSIDRPAQGRNEQFF	TGTGCCAGTAGTATAGATCGCCCTGCGCAGGGGAGGAATGAGCAGTTCTTC
TRBV12-3/TRBV12-4	few	TRBJ1-1	TRBD1	CASSLGFGGTGFGAFF	TGTGCCAGCAGTTTAGGGTTTGGAGGGACAGGGTTTGGAGCTTTCTTT
TRBV14	-	TRBJ2-6	-	CASSQDPSGANVLTF	TGTGCCAGCAGCCAAGACCCCTCTGGGGCCAACGTCCTGACTTTC
TRBV7-2	few	TRBJ2-3	TRBD1	CASSLWDRPDTQYF	TGTGCCAGCAGCTTGTGGGACAGACCAGATACGCAGTATTTT
TRBV3-1	-	TRBJ2-7	TRBD1	CASSQEGTGLGYEQYF	TGTGCCAGCAGCCAAGAAGGGACAGGTTTGGGCTACGAGCAGTACTTC
TRBV12-3/TRBV12-4	few	TRBJ1-5	TRBD1	CASSLGGQTVQPQHF	TGTGCCAGCAGTTTGGGGGGACAGACAGTGCAGCCCCAGCATTTT
TRBV4-1	-	TRBJ1-1	-	CASSRGSVDTEAFF	TGCGCCAGCAGCCGGGGTTCTGTGGACACTGAAGCTTTCTTT
TRBV5-1	-	TRBJ2-5	TRBD1	CASTRGQPQETQYF	TGCGCCAGCACCCGGGGACAGCCCCAAGAGACCCAGTACTTC
TRBV4-1	-	TRBJ2-7	TRBD2	CASSQIRLAGVEQYF	TGCGCCAGCAGCCAGATAAGACTAGCGGGAGTCGAGCAGTACTTC
TRBV7-2	-	TRBJ2-3	TRBD2	CASSQVGRGGADTQYF	TGTGCCAGCAGCCAGGTTGGGCGGGGGGGCGCAGATACGCAGTATTTT
TRBV11-2	few	TRBJ2-1	-	CASSLLKGGSYNEQFF	TGTGCCAGCAGCCTTCTGAAGGGGGGGTCCTACAATGAGCAGTTCTTC
TRBV24-1	few	TRBJ2-4	-	CATSDPQGQFSKNIQYF	TGTGCCACCAGTGACCCCCAGGGTCAATTTTCCAAAAACATTCAGTACTTC
TRBV7-2	-	TRBJ2-5	-	CASSGSWQETQYF	TGTGCCAGCAGCGGGAGCTGGCAAGAGACCCAGTACTTC
TRBV29-1	few	TRBJ2-3	-	CSVEERTYQF	TGCAGCGTTGAAGAAAGGACCTACCAATTT
TRBV29-1	-	TRBJ2-7	-	CSTRVSFYEQYF	TGCAGCACCAGGGTTAGCTTCTACGAGCAGTACTTC
TRBV7-9	few	TRBJ2-1	TRBD1	CASSTLGTGPSDNEQFF	TGTGCCAGCAGCACCCTGGGGACAGGGCCTTCCGACAATGAGCAGTTCTTC
TRBV5-1	-	TRBJ2-2	-	CASSFQGANTGELFF	TGCGCCAGCAGTTTTCAGGGAGCGAACACCGGGGAGCTGTTTTTT
TRBV11-2	-	TRBJ2-2	TRBD1	CAGSLTGGKASGELFF	TGTGCCGGCAGTCTAACAGGGGGCAAGGCGTCCGGGGAGCTGTTTTTT
TRBV24-1	-	TRBJ2-3	-	CATSARGSTDTQYF	TGTGCCACCAGTGCCCGCGGTAGCACAGATACGCAGTATTTT
TRBV20-1	many	TRBJ2-3	-	CSAQKGESTDTQYF	TGCAGTGCGCAAAAGGGGGAAAGCACAGATACGCAGTATTTT
TRBV20-1	many	TRBJ2-3	-	CSASGLNTDTQYF	TGCAGTGCTAGCGGACTTAACACAGATACGCAGTATTTT
TRBV7-9	-	TRBJ2-7	TRBD2	CASTFVPSGSYEQYF	TGTGCCAGCACATTCGTACCTAGCGGGAGCTACGAGCAGTACTTC
TRBV10-3	-	TRBJ2-1	TRBD2	CAISDPTSGKAHEQFF	TGTGCCATCAGTGACCCGACTAGCGGCAAAGCCCATGAGCAGTTCTTC
TRBV12-3/TRBV12-4	few	TRBJ1-5	-	CASSPRGSSNQPQHF	TGTGCCAGCAGTCCGAGGGGGAGCAGCAATCAGCCCCAGCATTTT
TRBV19	-	TRBJ2-3	TRBD1	CASSIQGARTDTQYF	TGTGCCAGTAGTATTCAGGGGGCACGCACAGATACGCAGTATTTT
TRBV7-9	-	TRBJ2-1	TRBD2	CASSLGLAGGGEQFF	TGTGCCAGCAGCTTAGGTCTAGCGGGAGGGGGCGAGCAGTTCTTC
TRBV29-1	-	TRBJ1-2	TRBD1	CSVERGGDSFYGYTF	TGCAGCGTTGAAAGGGGAGGGGACAGCTTCTATGGCTACACCTTC
TRBV29-1	-	TRBJ1-2	-	CSVIGQNYGYTF	TGCAGCGTCATAGGACAGAACTATGGCTACACCTTC
TRBV10-2	-	TRBJ1-1	-	CASSEPGQNTEAFF	TGCGCCAGCAGTGAGCCGGGACAGAACACTGAAGCTTTCTTT
TRBV20-1	-	TRBJ2-5	TRBD1	CSQKKGALLETQYF	TGCAGTCAGAAAAAGGGGGCGCTTTTGGAGACCCAGTACTTC
TRBV19	-	TRBJ2-1	TRBD2	CASSLAPGLAAPSSYNEQFF	TGTGCCAGTAGCCTCGCCCCGGGACTAGCGGCACCGAGCTCCTACAATGAGCAGTTCTTC
TRBV5-5	few	TRBJ2-7	TRBD1	CASSDPGQGAFEQYF	TGTGCCAGCAGCGATCCGGGACAGGGGGCTTTCGAGCAGTACTTC
TRBV12-3/TRBV12-4	-	TRBJ2-2	-	CASSSWAGELFF	TGTGCCAGCAGTTCGTGGGCCGGGGAGCTGTTTTTT
TRBV27	-	TRBJ1-2	-	CASSSGQPGSYGYTF	TGTGCCAGCAGTTCCGGACAACCGGGAAGCTATGGCTACACCTTC
TRBV6-4	-	TRBJ2-1	-	CASKASGPYNEQFF	TGTGCCAGCAAAGCATCGGGCCCCTACAATGAGCAGTTCTTC
TRBV7-2	few	TRBJ2-7	-	CASSYKSSYEQYF	TGTGCCAGCAGCTATAAGTCTTCCTACGAGCAGTACTTC
TRBV14	-	TRBJ2-1	-	CASSQGHGSIYNEQFF	TGTGCCAGCAGCCAGGGTCACGGGAGCATTTACAATGAGCAGTTCTTC
TRBV7-2	few	TRBJ2-3	TRBD2	CASSLVAGDADTQYF	TGTGCCAGCAGCTTAGTCGCGGGAGATGCAGATACGCAGTATTTT
TRBV20-1	few	TRBJ2-5	TRBD1	CSARDYHRGEETQYF	TGCAGTGCTAGAGATTACCACAGGGGAGAGGAGACCCAGTACTTC
TRBV20-1	-	TRBJ2-7	-	CSAPFGSAYF	TGCAGTGCACCCTTCGGCTCGGCGTACTTC
TRBV7-9	-	TRBJ1-5	-	CASSQGPGGQPQHF	TGTGCCAGCAGCCAGGGACCCGGAGGGCAGCCCCAGCATTTT
TRBV5-1	-	TRBJ1-2	-	CASSPGGQGLEGYTF	TGCGCCAGCAGCCCCGGGGGGCAGGGCCTGGAGGGCTACACCTTC